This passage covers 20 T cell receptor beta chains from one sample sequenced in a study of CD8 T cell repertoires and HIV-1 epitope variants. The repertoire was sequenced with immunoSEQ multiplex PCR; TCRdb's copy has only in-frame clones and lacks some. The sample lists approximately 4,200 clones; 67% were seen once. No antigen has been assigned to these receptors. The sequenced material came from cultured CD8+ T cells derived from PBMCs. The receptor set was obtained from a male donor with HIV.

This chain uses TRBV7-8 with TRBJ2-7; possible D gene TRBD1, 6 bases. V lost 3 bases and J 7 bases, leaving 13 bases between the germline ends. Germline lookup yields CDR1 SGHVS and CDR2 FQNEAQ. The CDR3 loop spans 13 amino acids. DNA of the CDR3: TGTGCCAGCAGCTTTAACAGGGCAAGGGAGCAGTACTTC. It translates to CASSFNRAREQYF.

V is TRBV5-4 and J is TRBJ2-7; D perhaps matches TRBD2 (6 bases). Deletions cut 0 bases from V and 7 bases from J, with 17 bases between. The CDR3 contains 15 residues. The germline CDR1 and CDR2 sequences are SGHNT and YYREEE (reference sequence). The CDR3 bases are TGTGCCAGCAGCTTGGAAGCCCGAAGCGGAGGGGAGCAGTACTTC. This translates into CASSLEARSGGEQYF.

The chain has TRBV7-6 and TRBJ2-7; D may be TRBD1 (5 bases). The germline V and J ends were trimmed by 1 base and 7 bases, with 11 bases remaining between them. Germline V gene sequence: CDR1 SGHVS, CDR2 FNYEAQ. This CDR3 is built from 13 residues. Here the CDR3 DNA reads TGTGCCAGCAGCTTAGAATTAAGGGGAGAGCAGTACTTC. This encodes CASSLELRGEQYF.

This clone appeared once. This chain's CDR3 is CASSHGTGGDQPQHF. The CDR3 region has the DNA TGTGCCAGCAGTCACGGGACAGGGGGCGATCAGCCCCAGCATTTT. This chain uses TRBV6-4 with TRBJ1-5; TRBD1 matches at 12 bases. The CDR3 length is 15 residues. CDR1 is MRHNA, CDR2 SNTAGT, per germline. Trimming took 5 bases from V and 5 from J; bases not matched to a gene: 4.

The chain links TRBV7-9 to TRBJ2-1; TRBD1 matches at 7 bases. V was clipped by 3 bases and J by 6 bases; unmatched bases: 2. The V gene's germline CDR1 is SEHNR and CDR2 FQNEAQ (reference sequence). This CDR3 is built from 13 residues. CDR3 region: CASSLTGSNEQFF. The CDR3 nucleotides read TGTGCCAGCAGCTTGACAGGGTCCAATGAGCAGTTCTTC.

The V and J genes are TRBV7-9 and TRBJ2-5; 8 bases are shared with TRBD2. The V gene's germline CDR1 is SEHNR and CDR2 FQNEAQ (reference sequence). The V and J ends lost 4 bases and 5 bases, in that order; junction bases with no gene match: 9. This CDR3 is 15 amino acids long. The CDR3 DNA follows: TGTGCCAGCAGCTCCTACCGGGAGGGAGGGGAGACCCAGTACTTC. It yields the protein CASSSYREGGETQYF.

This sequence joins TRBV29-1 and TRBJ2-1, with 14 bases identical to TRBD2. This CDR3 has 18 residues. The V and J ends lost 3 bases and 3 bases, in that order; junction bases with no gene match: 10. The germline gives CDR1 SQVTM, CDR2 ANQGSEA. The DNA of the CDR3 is TGCAGCGTTGAGTTTTTGTGGGGACTAGCGGGGGACTACAATGAGCAGTTCTTC. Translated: CSVEFLWGLAGDYNEQFF.

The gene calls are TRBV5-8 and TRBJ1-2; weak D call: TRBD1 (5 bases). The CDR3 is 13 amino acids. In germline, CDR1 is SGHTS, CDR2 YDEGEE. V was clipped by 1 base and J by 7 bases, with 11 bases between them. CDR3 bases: TGTGCCAGCAGCTTGTCGGGAAGGGGTGGCTACACCTTC. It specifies CASSLSGRGGYTF.

The CDR3 spells CASSIPQGAGSYTF. The CDR3 bases are TGTGCCAGCAGTATCCCCCAGGGGGCCGGGAGCTACACCTTC. The chain carries TRBV5-6 and TRBJ1-2; TRBD1 matches 8 bases. The CDR3 runs to 14 residues. Per the germline V gene, CDR1 is SGHDT and CDR2 is YYEEEE. Unmatched junction bases numbered 12, after V lost 5 bases and J lost 9 bases.

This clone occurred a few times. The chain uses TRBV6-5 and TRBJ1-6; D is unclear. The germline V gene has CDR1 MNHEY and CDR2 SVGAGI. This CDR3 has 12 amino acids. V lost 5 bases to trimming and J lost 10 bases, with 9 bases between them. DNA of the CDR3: TGTGCCAGCAGTGGTTTTGACTCACCCCTCCACTTT. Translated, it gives CASSGFDSPLHF.

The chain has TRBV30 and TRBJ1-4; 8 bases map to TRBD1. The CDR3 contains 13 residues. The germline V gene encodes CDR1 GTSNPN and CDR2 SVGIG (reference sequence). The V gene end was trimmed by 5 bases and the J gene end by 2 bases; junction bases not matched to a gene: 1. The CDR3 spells CAWGTGTNEKLFF. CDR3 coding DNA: TGTGCCTGGGGGACAGGTACTAATGAAAAACTGTTTTTT.

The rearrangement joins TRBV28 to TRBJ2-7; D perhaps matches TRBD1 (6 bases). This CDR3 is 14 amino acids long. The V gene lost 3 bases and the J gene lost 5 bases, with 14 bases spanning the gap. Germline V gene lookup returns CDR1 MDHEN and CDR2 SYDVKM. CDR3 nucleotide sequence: TGTGCCAGCAGTTTCAGTGGCAGGGGAAACGAGCAGTACTTC. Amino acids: CASSFSGRGNEQYF.

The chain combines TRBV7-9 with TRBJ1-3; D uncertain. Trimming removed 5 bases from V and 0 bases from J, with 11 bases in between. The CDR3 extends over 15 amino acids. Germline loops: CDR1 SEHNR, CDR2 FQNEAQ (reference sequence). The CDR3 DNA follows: TGTGCCAGCAGCCCGCCCGGTAACTCTGGAAACACCATATATTTT. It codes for CASSPPGNSGNTIYF.

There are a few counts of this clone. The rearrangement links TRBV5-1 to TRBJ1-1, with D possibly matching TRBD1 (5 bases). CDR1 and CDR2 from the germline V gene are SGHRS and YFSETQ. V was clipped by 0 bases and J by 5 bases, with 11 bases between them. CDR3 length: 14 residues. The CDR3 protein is CASSLATGGTEAFF. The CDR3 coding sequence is TGCGCCAGCAGCTTGGCCACAGGCGGAACTGAAGCTTTCTTT.

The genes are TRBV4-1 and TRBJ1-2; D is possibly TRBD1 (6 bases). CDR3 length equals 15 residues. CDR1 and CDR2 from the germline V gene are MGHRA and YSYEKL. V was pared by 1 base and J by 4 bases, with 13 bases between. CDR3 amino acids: CASSQGGGLGYGYTF. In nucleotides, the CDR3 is TGCGCCAGCAGCCAAGGGGGGGGGCTGGGCTATGGCTACACCTTC.

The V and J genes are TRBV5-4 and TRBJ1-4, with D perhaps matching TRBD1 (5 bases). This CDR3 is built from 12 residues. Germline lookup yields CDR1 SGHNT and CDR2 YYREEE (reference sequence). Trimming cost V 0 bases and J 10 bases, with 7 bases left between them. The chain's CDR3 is CASSLGGAKLFF. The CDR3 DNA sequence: TGTGCCAGCAGCTTGGGAGGGGCAAAACTGTTTTTT.

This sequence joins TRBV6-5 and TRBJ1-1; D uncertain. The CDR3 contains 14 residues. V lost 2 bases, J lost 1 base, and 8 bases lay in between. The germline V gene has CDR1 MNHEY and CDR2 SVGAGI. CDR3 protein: CASSYAESNTEAFF. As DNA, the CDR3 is TGTGCCAGCAGTTACGCAGAATCGAACACTGAAGCTTTCTTT.

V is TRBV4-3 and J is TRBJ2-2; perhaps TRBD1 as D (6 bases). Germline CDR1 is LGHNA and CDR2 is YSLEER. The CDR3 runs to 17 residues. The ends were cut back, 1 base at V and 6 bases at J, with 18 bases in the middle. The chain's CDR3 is CASSQVPFRGGAGELFF. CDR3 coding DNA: TGCGCCAGCAGCCAAGTCCCCTTCCGAGGGGGAGCCGGGGAGCTGTTTTTT.

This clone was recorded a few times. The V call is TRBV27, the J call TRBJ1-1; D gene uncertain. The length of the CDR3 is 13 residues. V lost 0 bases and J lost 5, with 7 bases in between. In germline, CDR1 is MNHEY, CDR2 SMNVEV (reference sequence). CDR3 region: CASSLSLVTEAFF. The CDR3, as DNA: TGTGCCAGCAGTTTATCCTTGGTGACTGAAGCTTTCTTT.

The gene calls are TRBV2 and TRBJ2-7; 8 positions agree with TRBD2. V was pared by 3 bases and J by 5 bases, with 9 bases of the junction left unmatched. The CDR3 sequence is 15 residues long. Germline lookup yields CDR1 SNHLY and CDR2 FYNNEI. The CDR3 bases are TGTGCCAGCAGTGACGGGGGGGCTACCGGCGACGAGCAGTACTTC. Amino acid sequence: CASSDGGATGDEQYF. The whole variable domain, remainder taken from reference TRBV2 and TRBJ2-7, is EPEVTQTPSHQVTQMGQEVILRCVPISNHLYFYWYRQILGQKVEFLVSFYNNEISEKSEIFDDQFSVERPDGSNFTLKIRSTKLEDSAMYFCASSDGGATGDEQYFGPGTRLTVT.